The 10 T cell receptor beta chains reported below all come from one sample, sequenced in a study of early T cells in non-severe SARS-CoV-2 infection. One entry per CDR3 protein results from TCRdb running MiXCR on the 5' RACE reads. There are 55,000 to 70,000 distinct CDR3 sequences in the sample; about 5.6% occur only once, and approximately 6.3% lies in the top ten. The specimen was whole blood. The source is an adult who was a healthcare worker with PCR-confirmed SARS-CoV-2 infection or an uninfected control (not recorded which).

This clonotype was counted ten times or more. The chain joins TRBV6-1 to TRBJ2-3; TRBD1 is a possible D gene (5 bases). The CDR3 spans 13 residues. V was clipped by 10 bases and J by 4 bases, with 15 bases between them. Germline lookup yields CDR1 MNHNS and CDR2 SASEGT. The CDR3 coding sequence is TGTGCCATGGACCAGGGCGGCGCAGATACGCAGTATTTT. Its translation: CAMDQGGADTQYF.

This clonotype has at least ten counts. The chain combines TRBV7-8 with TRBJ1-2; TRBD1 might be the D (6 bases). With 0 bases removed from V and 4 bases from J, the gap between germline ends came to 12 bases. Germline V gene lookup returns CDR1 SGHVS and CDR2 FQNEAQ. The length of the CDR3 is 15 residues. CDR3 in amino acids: CASSLAMTGLYGYTF. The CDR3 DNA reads TGTGCCAGCAGCTTAGCGATGACAGGCCTCTATGGCTACACCTTC.

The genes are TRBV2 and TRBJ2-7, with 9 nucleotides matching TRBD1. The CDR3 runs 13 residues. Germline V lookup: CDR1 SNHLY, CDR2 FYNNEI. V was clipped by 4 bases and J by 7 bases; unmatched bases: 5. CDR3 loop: CASSGDRAKEQYF. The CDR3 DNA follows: TGTGCCAGCAGTGGGGACAGGGCGAAGGAGCAGTACTTC.

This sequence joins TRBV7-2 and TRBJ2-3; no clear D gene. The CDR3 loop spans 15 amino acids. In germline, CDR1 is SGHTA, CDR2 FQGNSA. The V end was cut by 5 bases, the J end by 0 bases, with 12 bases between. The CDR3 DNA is TGTGCCAGCAGCCCTGAACAAACTAGCACAGATACGCAGTATTTT. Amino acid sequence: CASSPEQTSTDTQYF.

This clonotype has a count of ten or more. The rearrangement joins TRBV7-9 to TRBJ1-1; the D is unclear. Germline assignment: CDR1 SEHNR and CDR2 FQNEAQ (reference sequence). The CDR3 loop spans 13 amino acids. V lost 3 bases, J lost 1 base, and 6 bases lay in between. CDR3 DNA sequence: TGTGCCAGCAGCTTTAGGACGAACACTGAAGCTTTCTTT. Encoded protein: CASSFRTNTEAFF.

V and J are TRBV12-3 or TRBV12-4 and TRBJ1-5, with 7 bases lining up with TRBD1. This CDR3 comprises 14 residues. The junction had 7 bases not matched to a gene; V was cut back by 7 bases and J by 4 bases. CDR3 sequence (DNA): TGTGCCAGCACTCTCGCAGGGGGTAATCAGCCCCAGCATTTT. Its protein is CASTLAGGNQPQHF.

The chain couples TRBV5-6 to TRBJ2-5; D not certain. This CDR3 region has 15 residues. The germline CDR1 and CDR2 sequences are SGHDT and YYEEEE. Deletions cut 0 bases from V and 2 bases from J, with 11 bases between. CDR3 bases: TGTGCCAGCAGCTTGGTTCCGGCCTATCAAGAGACCCAGTACTTC. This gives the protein CASSLVPAYQETQYF.

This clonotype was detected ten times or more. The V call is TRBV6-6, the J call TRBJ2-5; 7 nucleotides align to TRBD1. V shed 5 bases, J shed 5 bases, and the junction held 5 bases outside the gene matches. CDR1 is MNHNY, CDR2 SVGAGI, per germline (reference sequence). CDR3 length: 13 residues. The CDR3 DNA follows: TGTGCCAGCAGTCGACAGGGTCGGGAGACCCAGTACTTC. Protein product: CASSRQGRETQYF.

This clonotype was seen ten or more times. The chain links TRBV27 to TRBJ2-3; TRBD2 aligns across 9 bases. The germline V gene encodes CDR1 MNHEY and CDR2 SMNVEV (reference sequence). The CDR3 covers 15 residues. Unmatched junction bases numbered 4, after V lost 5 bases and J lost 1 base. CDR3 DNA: TGTGCCAGCAGTAGCGGGGGGTCTCGCACAGATACGCAGTATTTT. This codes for CASSSGGSRTDTQYF.

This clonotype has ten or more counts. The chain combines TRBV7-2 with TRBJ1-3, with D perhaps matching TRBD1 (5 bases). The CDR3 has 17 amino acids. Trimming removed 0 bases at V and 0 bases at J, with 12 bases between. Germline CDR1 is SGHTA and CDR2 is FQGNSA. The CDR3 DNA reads TGTGCCAGCAGCTTAGCCGGAACAGGCCACTCTGGAAACACCATATATTTT. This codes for CASSLAGTGHSGNTIYF. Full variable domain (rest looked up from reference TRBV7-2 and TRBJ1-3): GAGVSQSPSNKVTEKGKDVELRCDPISGHTALYWYRQSLGQGLEFLIYFQGNSAPDKSGLPSDRFSAERTGGSVSTLTIQRTQQEDSAVYLCASSLAGTGHSGNTIYFGEGSWLTVV.